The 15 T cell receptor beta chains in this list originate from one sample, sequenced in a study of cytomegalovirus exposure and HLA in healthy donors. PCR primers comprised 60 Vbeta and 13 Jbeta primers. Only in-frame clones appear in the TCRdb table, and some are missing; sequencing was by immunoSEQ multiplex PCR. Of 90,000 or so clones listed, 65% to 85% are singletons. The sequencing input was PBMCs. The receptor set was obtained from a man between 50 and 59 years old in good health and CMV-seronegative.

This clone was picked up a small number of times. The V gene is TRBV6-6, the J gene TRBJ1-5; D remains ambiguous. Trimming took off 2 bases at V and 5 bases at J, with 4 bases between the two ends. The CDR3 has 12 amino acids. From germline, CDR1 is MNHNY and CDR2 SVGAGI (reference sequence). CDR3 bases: TGTGCCAGCAGTTACGGAGATCAGCCCCAGCATTTT. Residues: CASSYGDQPQHF.

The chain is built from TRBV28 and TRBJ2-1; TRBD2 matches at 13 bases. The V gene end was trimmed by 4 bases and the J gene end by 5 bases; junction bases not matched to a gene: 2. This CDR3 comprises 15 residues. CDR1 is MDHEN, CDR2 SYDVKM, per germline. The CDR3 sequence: CASSSGLAGDNEQFF. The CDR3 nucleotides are TGTGCCAGCAGTTCCGGACTAGCGGGGGACAATGAGCAGTTCTTC.

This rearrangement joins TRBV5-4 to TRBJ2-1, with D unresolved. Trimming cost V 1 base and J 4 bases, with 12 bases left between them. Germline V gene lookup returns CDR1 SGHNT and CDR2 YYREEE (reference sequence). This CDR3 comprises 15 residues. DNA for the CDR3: TGTGCCAGCAGCTTGACCGCTACCCGATACAATGAGCAGTTCTTC. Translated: CASSLTATRYNEQFF.

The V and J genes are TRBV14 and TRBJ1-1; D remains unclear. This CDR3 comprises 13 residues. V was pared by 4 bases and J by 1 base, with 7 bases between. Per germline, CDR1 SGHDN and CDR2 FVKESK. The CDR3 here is CASSLGENTEAFF. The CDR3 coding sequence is TGTGCCAGCAGCCTGGGAGAGAACACTGAAGCTTTCTTT.

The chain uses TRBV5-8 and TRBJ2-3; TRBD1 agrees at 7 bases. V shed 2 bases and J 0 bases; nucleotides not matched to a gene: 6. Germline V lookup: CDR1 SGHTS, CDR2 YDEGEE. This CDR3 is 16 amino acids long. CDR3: CASSFGDSLSTDTQYF. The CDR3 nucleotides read TGTGCCAGCAGCTTCGGGGACAGCTTGAGCACAGATACGCAGTATTTT.

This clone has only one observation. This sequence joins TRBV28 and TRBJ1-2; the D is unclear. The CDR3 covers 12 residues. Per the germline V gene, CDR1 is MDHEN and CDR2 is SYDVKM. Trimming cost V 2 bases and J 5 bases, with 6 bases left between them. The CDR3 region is CASSLERYGYTF. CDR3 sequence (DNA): TGTGCCAGCAGTTTAGAGAGGTATGGCTACACCTTC.

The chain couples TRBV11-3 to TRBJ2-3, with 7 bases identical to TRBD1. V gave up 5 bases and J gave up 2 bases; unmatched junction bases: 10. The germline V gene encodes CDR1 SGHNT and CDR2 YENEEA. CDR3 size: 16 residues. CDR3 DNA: TGTGCCAGCAGCCCCGGGACAGATTTTACCACAGATACGCAGTATTTT. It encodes CASSPGTDFTTDTQYF.

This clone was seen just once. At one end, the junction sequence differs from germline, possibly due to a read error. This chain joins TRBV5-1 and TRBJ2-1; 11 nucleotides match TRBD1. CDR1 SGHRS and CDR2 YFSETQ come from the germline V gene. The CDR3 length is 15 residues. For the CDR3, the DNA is TGCGCCAACAGCCTCCGGGACAGGGGGTCAGGTGAGCAGTTCTTC. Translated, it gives CANSLRDRGSGEQFF.

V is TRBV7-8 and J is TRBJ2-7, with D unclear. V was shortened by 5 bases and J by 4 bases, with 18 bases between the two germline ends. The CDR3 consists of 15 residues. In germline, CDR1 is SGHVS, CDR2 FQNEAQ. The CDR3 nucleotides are TGTGCCAGCAGCGCCTCAGAATTCAAGTCGTACGAGCAGTACTTC. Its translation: CASSASEFKSYEQYF.

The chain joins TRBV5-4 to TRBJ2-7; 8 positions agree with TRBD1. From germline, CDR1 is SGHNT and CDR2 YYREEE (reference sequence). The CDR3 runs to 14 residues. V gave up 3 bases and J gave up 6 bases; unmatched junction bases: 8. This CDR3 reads CASSSKRQGREQYF. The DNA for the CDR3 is TGTGCCAGCAGCTCTAAAAGACAGGGGCGCGAGCAGTACTTC.

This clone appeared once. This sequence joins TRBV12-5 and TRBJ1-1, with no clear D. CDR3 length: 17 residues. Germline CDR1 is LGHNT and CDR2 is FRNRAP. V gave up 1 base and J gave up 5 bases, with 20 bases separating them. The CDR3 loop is CASGLGGPRGKGTEAFF. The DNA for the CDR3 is TGTGCTAGTGGTTTGGGGGGTCCCCGAGGGAAAGGGACTGAAGCTTTCTTT.

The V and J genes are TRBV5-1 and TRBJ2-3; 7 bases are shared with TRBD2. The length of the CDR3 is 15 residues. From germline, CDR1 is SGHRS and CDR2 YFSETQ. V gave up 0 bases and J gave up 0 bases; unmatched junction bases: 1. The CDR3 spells CASSLETSSTDTQYF. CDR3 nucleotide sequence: TGCGCCAGCAGCTTGGAGACTAGCAGCACAGATACGCAGTATTTT.

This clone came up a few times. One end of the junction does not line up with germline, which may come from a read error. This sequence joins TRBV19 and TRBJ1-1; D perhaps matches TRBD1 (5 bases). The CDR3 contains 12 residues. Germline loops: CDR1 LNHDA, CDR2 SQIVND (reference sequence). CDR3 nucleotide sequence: TGTGCCAGTAGTTTAGACAGCACTGAAGCTTTCTTT. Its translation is CASSLDSTEAFF.

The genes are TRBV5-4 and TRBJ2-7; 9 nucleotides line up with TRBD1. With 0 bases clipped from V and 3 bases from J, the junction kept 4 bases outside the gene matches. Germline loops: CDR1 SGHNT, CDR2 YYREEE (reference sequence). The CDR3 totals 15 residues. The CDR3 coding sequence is TGTGCCAGCAGCTTGGACAGGGGGCCTCGCTACGAGCAGTACTTC. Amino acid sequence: CASSLDRGPRYEQYF.

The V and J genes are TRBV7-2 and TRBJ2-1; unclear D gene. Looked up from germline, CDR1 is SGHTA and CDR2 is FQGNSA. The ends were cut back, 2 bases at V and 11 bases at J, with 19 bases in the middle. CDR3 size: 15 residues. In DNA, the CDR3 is TGTGCCAGCAGCTTACCTTCGTCCGTTTGGAGTCAGCAGTTCTTC. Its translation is CASSLPSSVWSQQFF. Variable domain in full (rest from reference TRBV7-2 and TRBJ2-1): GAGVSQSPSNKVTEKGKDVELRCDPISGHTALYWYRQSLGQGLEFLIYFQGNSAPDKSGLPSDRFSAERTGGSVSTLTIQRTQQEDSAVYLCASSLPSSVWSQQFFGPGTRLTVL.